This TCR beta chain appears in the sequencing data of a study of CD8 T cells in ankylosing spondylitis (dated by TCRdb to 2015 to 2018). Regarding the complete study: The study set out to find disease-linked TCR variants by profiling T cell receptor beta repertoires in ankylosing spondylitis patients and healthy donors. The full study cohort was made up of about 24 ankylosing spondylitis patients and approximately 100 healthy donors. Peripheral blood was sampled, and synovial fluid was additionally collected from ankylosing spondylitis patients.

Beyond this particular receptor, the publication reports: A TCR beta motif of about 8 highly homologous amino acid variants appeared characteristic of blood from ankylosing spondylitis patients. Some TCR beta motif variants had previously been reported in synovial fluid and blood of reactive arthritis patients, which suggested common disease-initiation mechanisms. Significant enrichment of the disease-linked clones was reported in matched synovial fluid samples from ankylosing spondylitis patients. A CD8+ phenotype was shown by the disease-linked clones, which were found at relatively low frequencies in peripheral blood.

The sequencing machine was an Illumina HiSeq 2500. Quantitative 5'-RACE with molecular barcodes was used to prepare TCR beta libraries. The authors' pipeline ran thus. A new computational method, built on a probabilistic model of VDJ rearrangement, was used to identify disease-linked TCR variants. The public sequencing data were trimmed at Q25 with fastp and processed into clonotypes with MiXCR by TCRdb, which kept only in-frame beta chains. Identical CDR3 proteins give one entry, which carries the most common genes and DNA. None of the V and J calls come from the authors' own analysis; TCRdb made them. The sample records about 300,000 distinct CDR3 sequences, around 10% of which are singletons. Together, the top ten hold roughly a tenth of the sample. The CDR3 contains 14 residues, cysteine and phenylalanine counted. Only the CDR3 DNA is retained, 42 bases long and in frame from the first base. CDR1 is given as DFQATT and CDR2 as SNEGSKA, both from the germline V gene (reference sequence). Trimming takes 1 base from V and 8 bases from J, and the germline ends sit 17 bases apart.

Concerning this clonotype itself: Its antigen has not been determined. No quality values exist for individual bases; no much larger clone is one base distant.

The chain couples TRBV20-1 to TRBJ1-2; TRBD1 is a possible D gene, resting on 5 matching bases. This clonotype originated in a female donor with ankylosing spondylitis or in good health (not recorded which). The specimen was blood, either unsorted or a sorted T cell fraction (not recorded which). The nucleotide sequence reads TGCAGTGCTAGAGGGAATCGGGGGGGAGAAGGCTACACCTTC. It encodes CSARGNRGGEGYTF.